These 22 T cell receptor beta chains were sequenced from one sample in a study of metastatic and nonmetastatic thyroid tumors. TCRdb reprocessed the PCR reads via MiXCR. Seen here are about 40,000 clones, approximately 10% observed once, and the top ten hold around 21%. Until they underwent thyroid surgery, no patient had received any treatment. Input material: blood. The receptors were sampled from a female donor with papillary thyroid cancer or a benign thyroid nodule (not recorded which). Some clones in this sample may be carry-over from other donors' samples.

This clone was seen many times. CDR3 nucleotides: TGTGCCAGCAGCCCCCTTGGGGGGGCTAGGACCTACAATGAGCAGTTCTTC. It codes for CASSPLGGARTYNEQFF. This rearrangement joins TRBV4-2 to TRBJ2-1; TRBD2 is a possible D gene (7 bases). The CDR3 runs 17 residues. CDR1 is LGHNA, CDR2 YNFKEQ, per germline. Between the trimmed V and J ends, which lost 4 bases and 2 bases, there was a span of 18 bases.

The rearrangement uses TRBV7-3 and TRBJ2-3; D not certain. In germline, CDR1 is SGHTA, CDR2 FQGTGA. The length of the CDR3 is 13 residues. V lost 5 bases and J 6 bases, leaving 12 bases between the germline ends. The CDR3 region has the DNA TGTGCCAGCAGCCTTCTTTTTGAGGATACGCAGTATTTT. Translation: CASSLLFEDTQYF. Filled out from reference TRBV7-3 and TRBJ2-3, the complete variable domain reads GAGVSQTPSNKVTEKGKYVELRCDPISGHTALYWYRQSLGQGPEFLIYFQGTGAADDSGLPNDRFFAVRPEGSVSTLKIQRTERGDSAVYLCASSLLFEDTQYFGPGTRLTVL.

This clone has just a few counts. The chain uses TRBV6-1 and TRBJ2-7; D call uncertain. Germline V gives CDR1 MNHNS, CDR2 SASEGT. The CDR3 sequence is 15 residues long. The ends were cut back, 2 bases at V and 2 bases at J, with 13 bases in the middle. Here the CDR3 DNA reads TGTGCCAGCAGTGAATATGCCGGGCAGCCCTACGAGCAGTACTTC. Translation gives CASSEYAGQPYEQYF.

This clone has at least ten counts. The CDR3 here is CASSLYRDGTEAFF. The CDR3 region has the DNA TGTGCCAGCAGCTTATACAGGGATGGGACTGAAGCTTTCTTT. The chain links TRBV7-9 to TRBJ1-1; weak D call: TRBD1 (6 bases). This CDR3 contains 14 residues. Germline V gene lookup returns CDR1 SEHNR and CDR2 FQNEAQ (reference sequence). V lost 2 bases and J lost 5, with 12 bases in between.

This clone was observed at least ten times. The rearrangement links TRBV3-1 to TRBJ1-3; D gene unclear. Trimming took 3 bases from V and 2 from J, leaving 11 bases between them. Germline V gene lookup returns CDR1 LGHDT and CDR2 YNNKEL (reference sequence). The CDR3 is made up of 15 amino acids. CDR3 amino acids: CASSQGYQPGNTIYF. The CDR3 DNA is TGTGCCAGCAGCCAGGGTTATCAGCCTGGAAACACCATATATTTT.

Points on this clone: This may arise from a read error, as a much more abundant clone is one base away. V and J are TRBV11-3 and TRBJ2-3, with 7 bases that match TRBD1. The CDR3 contains 14 residues. Germline V lookup: CDR1 SGHNT, CDR2 YENEEA. The CDR3: CASSPPAGTDTLYF. The CDR3, as DNA: TGTGCCAGCAGCCCCCCGGCAGGGACAGATACGCTGTATTTT.

The rearrangement joins TRBV20-1 to TRBJ2-7; D possibly corresponds to TRBD2 (6 bases). The CDR3 covers 13 residues. Germline CDR1 reads DFQATT; CDR2 reads SNEGSKA (reference sequence). V dropped 3 bases and J dropped 5 bases, with 14 bases sitting between them. DNA of the CDR3: TGCAGTGCTAGGCGGGACGGGTCGGACGAGCAGTACTTC. Protein sequence: CSARRDGSDEQYF.

This clone was picked up many times. The V gene is TRBV5-4, the J gene TRBJ2-3; 8 bases agree with TRBD2. The CDR3 totals 14 residues. Per the germline V gene, CDR1 is SGHNT and CDR2 is YYREEE (reference sequence). CDR3 loop: CADGGGSHTDTQYF. CDR3 DNA: TGTGCAGACGGGGGGGGGTCACACACAGATACGCAGTATTTT.

This clone was counted many times. The chain has TRBV27 and TRBJ1-1; unclear D gene. Germline V CDR1 and CDR2: MNHEY, SMNVEV (reference sequence). CDR3 length: 13 residues. V was cut by 5 bases and J by 0 bases, with 7 bases left in between. CDR3 protein: CASSPTLNTEAFF. The CDR3 DNA reads TGTGCCAGCAGTCCTACCTTGAACACTGAAGCTTTCTTT.

This clone was recorded many times. The chain uses TRBV5-4 and TRBJ2-1; D may be TRBD2 (7 bases). CDR3 length: 15 residues. Germline values: CDR1 SGHNT, CDR2 YYREEE (reference sequence). V lost 4 bases to trimming and J lost 7 bases, with 18 bases between them. The CDR3 DNA is TGTGCCAGCAGCCCCGGGGGCGGGAGAATAAATGAGCAGTTCTTC. Protein: CASSPGGGRINEQFF.

This clone is medium-sized by share. Written as DNA, the CDR3 is TGTGCCGGCTGGATAAGCCCCGGGACACCAAACACTGAAGCTTTCTTT. Its protein is CAGWISPGTPNTEAFF. This sequence joins TRBV30 and TRBJ1-1, with a tentative D call TRBD1 (6 bases). Trimming stripped 8 bases from V and 2 bases from J, with 24 bases between. This CDR3 region has 16 residues. Germline V gives CDR1 GTSNPN, CDR2 SVGIG (reference sequence). Supplemented by reference TRBV30 and TRBJ1-1, the full variable domain reads SQTIHQWPATLVQPVGSPLSLECTVEGTSNPNLYWYRQAAGRGLQLLFYSVGIGQISSEVPQNLSASRPQDRQFILSSKKLLLSDSGFYLCAGWISPGTPNTEAFFGQGTRLTVV.

There are many counts of this clone. The chain uses TRBV24-1 and TRBJ1-2; D possibly corresponds to TRBD1 (6 bases). Trimming cost V 4 bases and J 2 bases, with 16 bases left between them. Germline CDR1 and CDR2: KGHDR and SFDVKD. The CDR3 contains 16 residues. The CDR3 here is CATSDGGQGQNYGYTF. The CDR3 DNA sequence: TGTGCCACCAGTGACGGGGGCCAAGGACAGAACTATGGCTACACCTTC.

V gene TRBV7-8 combines with J gene TRBJ2-5, with D unclear. Germline assignment: CDR1 SGHVS and CDR2 FQNEAQ. The CDR3 has 13 amino acids. V was shortened by 5 bases and J by 11 bases, with 18 bases between the two germline ends. CDR3 sequence reads: CASSPGPQDTQYF. For the CDR3, the DNA is TGTGCCAGCAGCCCCGGACCGCAAGATACTCAGTACTTC.

In its sample, this clone was seen many times. The DNA of the CDR3 is TGTGCCAGCAGCGTCCAGGGGGGATACGAGCAGTACTTC. It yields the protein CASSVQGGYEQYF. The genes are TRBV2 and TRBJ2-7; TRBD1 might be the D (7 bases). The germline V gene encodes CDR1 SNHLY and CDR2 FYNNEI. V was clipped by 6 bases and J by 4 bases, with 13 bases between them. This CDR3 comprises 13 residues.

This clone was detected many times. CDR3 amino acids: CSARSGYTF. The CDR3 nucleotides are TGCAGTGCTAGAAGTGGCTACACCTTC. The chain recombines TRBV20-1 with TRBJ1-2, with unresolved D. V was trimmed by 2 bases and J by 7 bases, leaving 2 bases between them. Per the germline V gene, CDR1 is DFQATT and CDR2 is SNEGSKA (reference sequence). This CDR3 has 9 residues.

This chain connects TRBV6-4 to TRBJ2-7; 16 bases match TRBD2. The germline CDR1 and CDR2 sequences are MRHNA and SNTAGT. Trimming at V came to 6 bases and at J to 2 bases, leaving 19 bases not matched to a gene. The CDR3 spans 21 residues. The CDR3 nucleotides read TGTGCCAGCAGGAGGTTAGGGACAGGGACTAGCGGGGGGGCCGGCACCTACGAGCAGTACTTC. This codes for CASRRLGTGTSGGAGTYEQYF.

This clone was seen repeatedly, ten times or more. This rearrangement joins TRBV10-2 to TRBJ2-2; 8 bases line up with TRBD2. The junction had 8 bases not matched to a gene; V was cut back by 6 bases and J by 5 bases. The CDR3 is 15 amino acids. The V gene's germline CDR1 is WSHSY and CDR2 SAAADI. The CDR3 nucleotides are TGCGCCAGCAGACCCAGCGGGAGTGGAACCGGGGAGCTGTTTTTT. Its translation is CASRPSGSGTGELFF.

This clone was detected ten times or more. This chain uses TRBV5-6 with TRBJ2-5; a weak D match, TRBD1 (6 bases). V lost 1 base to trimming and J lost 1 base, with 17 bases between them. There are 17 residues in the CDR3. In germline, CDR1 is SGHDT, CDR2 YYEEEE. CDR3 residues: CASSLWSPTGIQETQYF. Here the CDR3 DNA reads TGTGCCAGCAGCTTGTGGTCCCCCACAGGGATCCAAGAGACCCAGTACTTC.

This clone was recorded at least ten times. This rearrangement joins TRBV29-1 to TRBJ2-7; D unclear. There are 12 residues in the CDR3. V dropped 2 bases and J dropped 1 base, with 6 bases sitting between them. The germline gives CDR1 SQVTM, CDR2 ANQGSEA. CDR3: CSVEMGSYEQYF. Here the CDR3 DNA reads TGCAGCGTTGAAATGGGTTCCTACGAGCAGTACTTC.

This clone was observed many times. The J gene is TRBJ2-3, the V gene TRBV30; 9 bases align to TRBD1. Per germline, CDR1 GTSNPN and CDR2 SVGIG (reference sequence). There are 13 residues in the CDR3. V lost 4 bases to trimming and J lost 2 bases; unmatched junction nucleotides: 1. The CDR3 sequence is CAWNRGHTDTQYF. The CDR3, as DNA: TGTGCCTGGAACAGGGGGCACACAGATACGCAGTATTTT.

This clone was detected many times. The chain joins TRBV29-1 to TRBJ2-5; 8 bases agree with TRBD2. The V gene end was trimmed by 2 bases and the J gene end by 2 bases; junction bases not matched to a gene: 16. The CDR3 is made up of 18 amino acids. In germline, CDR1 is SQVTM, CDR2 ANQGSEA. CDR3 sequence reads: CSVEILAGLPLLQETQYF. DNA for the CDR3: TGCAGCGTTGAAATTCTAGCGGGCCTCCCCCTCCTTCAAGAGACCCAGTACTTC.

This clone was counted many times. The chain links TRBV7-2 to TRBJ2-1; TRBD2 matches at 11 bases. V gave up 2 bases and J gave up 3 bases; unmatched junction bases: 6. There are 17 residues in the CDR3. CDR1 SGHTA and CDR2 FQGNSA come from the germline V gene. CDR3 region: CASSLFSTSGNYNEQFF. The CDR3 DNA is TGTGCCAGCAGCTTATTCTCGACTAGCGGGAACTACAATGAGCAGTTCTTC.